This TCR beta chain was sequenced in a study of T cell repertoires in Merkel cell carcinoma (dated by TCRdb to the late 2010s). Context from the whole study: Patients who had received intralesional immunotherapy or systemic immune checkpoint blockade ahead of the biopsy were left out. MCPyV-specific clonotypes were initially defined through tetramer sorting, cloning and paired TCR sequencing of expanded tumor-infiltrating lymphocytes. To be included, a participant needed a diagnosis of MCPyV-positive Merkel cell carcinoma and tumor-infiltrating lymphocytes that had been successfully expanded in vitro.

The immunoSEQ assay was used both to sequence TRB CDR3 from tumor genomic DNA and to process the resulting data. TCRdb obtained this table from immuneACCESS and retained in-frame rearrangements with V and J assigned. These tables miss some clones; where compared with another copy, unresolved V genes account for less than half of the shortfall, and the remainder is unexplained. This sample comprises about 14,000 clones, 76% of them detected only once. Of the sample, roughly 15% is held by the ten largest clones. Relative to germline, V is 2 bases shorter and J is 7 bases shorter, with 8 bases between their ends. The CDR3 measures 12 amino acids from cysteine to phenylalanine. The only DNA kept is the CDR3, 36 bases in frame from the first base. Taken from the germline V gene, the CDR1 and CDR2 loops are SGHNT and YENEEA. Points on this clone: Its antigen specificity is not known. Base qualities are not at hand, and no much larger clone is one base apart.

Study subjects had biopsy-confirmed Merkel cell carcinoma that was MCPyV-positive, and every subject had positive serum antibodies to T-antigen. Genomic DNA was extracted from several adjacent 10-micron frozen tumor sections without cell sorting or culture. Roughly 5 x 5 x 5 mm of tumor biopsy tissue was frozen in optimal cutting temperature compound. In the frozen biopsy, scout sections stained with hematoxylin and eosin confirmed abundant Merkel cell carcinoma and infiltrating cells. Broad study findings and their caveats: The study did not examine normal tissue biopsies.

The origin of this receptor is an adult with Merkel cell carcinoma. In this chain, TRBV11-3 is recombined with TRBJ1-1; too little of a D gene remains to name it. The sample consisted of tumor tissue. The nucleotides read TGTGCCAGCAGCTTACATGCAGGTGAAGCTTTCTTT. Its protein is CASSLHAGEAFF.